This T cell receptor beta chain was observed in a study of shared clonotypes between healthy human individuals. Sequencing was performed with immunoSEQ multiplex PCR; in TCRdb, only in-frame clones are kept and a portion is missing. The profile covers about 460,000 clones, with roughly three quarters appearing a single time and more than 10% taken by the ten largest. The CDR3 loop spans 16 amino acids. The V segment lost 4 bases and the J segment 4 bases; nucleotides outside the gene matches: 11. Germline assignment: CDR1 SGHNT and CDR2 YYREEE (reference sequence). Regarding this clone: Its specificity is unknown.

Study-wide findings and caveats: Having only a few donors restricted how much genetic and exposure-history diversity was captured. Sampling included only blood; tissue repertoires likely differ.

The sequence derives from a middle-aged woman in good health. Some clones in this sample may be carry-over from other donors' samples. Sequencing input: PBMCs. J is TRBJ2-7 and V is TRBV5-4; TRBD2 aligns across 10 bases. The CDR3 coding sequence is TGTGCCAGCAGCGAGAGCGGGAGGGGTCGCCTTTACGAGCAGTACTTC. Protein: CASSESGRGRLYEQYF.